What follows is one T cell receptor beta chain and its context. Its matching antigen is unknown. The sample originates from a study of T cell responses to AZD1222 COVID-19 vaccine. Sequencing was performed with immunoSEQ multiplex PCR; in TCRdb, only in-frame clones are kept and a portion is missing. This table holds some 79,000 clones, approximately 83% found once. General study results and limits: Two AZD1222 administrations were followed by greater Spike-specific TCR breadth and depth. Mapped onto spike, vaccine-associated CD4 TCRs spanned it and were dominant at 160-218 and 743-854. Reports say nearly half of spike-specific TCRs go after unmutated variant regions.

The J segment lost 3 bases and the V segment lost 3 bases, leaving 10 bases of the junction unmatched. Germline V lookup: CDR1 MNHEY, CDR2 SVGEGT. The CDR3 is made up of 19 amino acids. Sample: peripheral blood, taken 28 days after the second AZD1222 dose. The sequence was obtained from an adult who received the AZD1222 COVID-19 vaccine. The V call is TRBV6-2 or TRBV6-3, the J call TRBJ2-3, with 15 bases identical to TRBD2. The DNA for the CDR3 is TGTGCCAGCAGTTATCGGCCGGGGGGACTAGCGGGAGGTACAGATACGCAGTATTTT. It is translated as CASSYRPGGLAGGTDTQYF.